Each of the 15 T cell receptor beta chains below was sequenced from the same sample in a study of beta chain features in type 1 diabetes. General observations from the study: Shorter TCRB CDR3s, moderately but significantly so, were found in Type 1 diabetes patients in all four CD4+ subsets.

Expressed TCRB transcripts were sequenced, since all the RNA that had been isolated was reverse transcribed. Libraries were prepared by immunoSEQ multiplex PCR; TCRdb keeps only in-frame clonotypes and omits some of them. In the table there are about 360,000 clones, 10% to 15% of which are singletons. Antigens for these TCRs are unknown. The sample consisted of naive CD4+ T cells from blood. These TCRs come from a woman aged 18-29 years with type 1 diabetes.

This chain joins TRBV2 and TRBJ2-1, with 9 bases lining up with TRBD1. Unmatched junction bases numbered 3, after V lost 6 bases and J lost 0 bases. There are 15 residues in the CDR3. CDR1 and CDR2 from the germline V gene are SNHLY and FYNNEI. CDR3: CASREDRGSYNEQFF. As DNA, the CDR3 is TGTGCCAGCAGGGAGGACAGGGGCTCCTACAATGAGCAGTTCTTC.

The chain recombines TRBV4-3 with TRBJ2-7, with D perhaps TRBD2 (6 bases). Germline V lookup: CDR1 LGHNA, CDR2 YSLEER. The V gene lost 0 bases and the J gene lost 5 bases, with 14 bases spanning the gap. CDR3 length equals 15 residues. This chain's CDR3 is CASSQEKGWGDEQYF. CDR3 DNA: TGCGCCAGCAGCCAAGAGAAAGGGTGGGGGGACGAGCAGTACTTC.

This clone has only a few counts. V and J are TRBV5-6 and TRBJ1-5; D is unresolved. V lost 0 bases to trimming and J lost 3 bases, with 10 bases between them. The CDR3 is 15 residues long. CDR1 and CDR2 (germline): SGHDT, YYEEEE. The CDR3 bases are TGTGCCAGCAGCTTGGGGCCGGGGAACAATCAGCCCCAGCATTTT. This codes for CASSLGPGNNQPQHF. The variable domain in full, completed from reference TRBV5-6 and TRBJ1-5, reads DAGVTQSPTHLIKTRGQQVTLRCSPKSGHDTVSWYQQALGQGPQFIFQYYEEEERQRGNFPDRFSGHQFPNYSSELNVNALLLGDSALYLCASSLGPGNNQPQHFGDGTRLSIL.

This clone occurred a few times. V usage is TRBV18 and J usage is TRBJ2-1; D is perhaps TRBD2 (5 bases). Germline CDR1 reads KGHSH; CDR2 reads LQKENI. The CDR3 is 14 amino acids. V was cut by 6 bases and J by 3 bases, with 12 bases left in between. CDR3 region: CASSLLRDYNEQFF. Here the CDR3 DNA reads TGTGCCAGCTCCTTACTCCGGGACTACAATGAGCAGTTCTTC.

This clone was detected a few times. This chain joins TRBV4-1 and TRBJ2-3, with a weak D call TRBD2 (5 bases). Trimming removed 6 bases from V and 4 bases from J, with 11 bases in between. CDR3 size: 13 residues. The germline V gene encodes CDR1 MGHRA and CDR2 YSYEKL. The CDR3 sequence: CASRRVAADTQYF. CDR3 in DNA: TGCGCCAGCAGGAGGGTGGCGGCAGATACGCAGTATTTT.

This clone has only a few counts. This chain joins TRBV7-2 and TRBJ2-1; TRBD2 matches 7 bases. The CDR3 covers 16 residues. Germline CDR1 and CDR2: SGHTA and FQGNSA. Trimming at V came to 5 bases and at J to 3 bases, leaving 10 bases not matched to a gene. The CDR3 DNA reads TGTGCCAGCAGCCTGACTAGCCCCCCGGGCTACAATGAGCAGTTCTTC. Protein sequence: CASSLTSPPGYNEQFF.

The chain couples TRBV4-1 to TRBJ2-1, with 9 bases identical to TRBD2. Germline V gene data show CDR1 as MGHRA and CDR2 as YSYEKL. V lost 1 base and J lost 10; bases outside the gene matches: 11. The CDR3 extends over 16 amino acids. CDR3 region: CASSQGAGGLGEEQFF. CDR3 DNA: TGCGCCAGCAGCCAAGGTGCGGGAGGGCTGGGGGAGGAGCAGTTCTTC.

The chain is built from TRBV4-3 and TRBJ1-5; D is possibly TRBD1 (5 bases). CDR1 and CDR2 from the germline V gene are LGHNA and YSLEER. V gave up 4 bases and J gave up 4 bases, with 8 bases separating them. The CDR3 sequence is 13 residues long. This CDR3 is CASSRDSNQPQHF. Written as DNA, the CDR3 is TGCGCCAGCAGCCGTGACAGTAATCAGCCCCAGCATTTT.

The chain carries TRBV13 and TRBJ2-7, with TRBD1 identical over 8 bases. The V gene end was trimmed by 3 bases and the J gene end by 7 bases; junction bases not matched to a gene: 11. This CDR3 comprises 15 residues. Germline lookup yields CDR1 PRHDT and CDR2 FYEKMQ (reference sequence). The CDR3 spells CASSLDPQGAREQYF. In nucleotides, the CDR3 is TGTGCCAGCAGCTTGGACCCCCAGGGGGCGCGAGAGCAGTACTTC.

This clone was detected only a few times. This sequence joins TRBV6-5 and TRBJ2-3, with no clear D. Between the trimmed V and J ends, which lost 2 bases and 3 bases, there was a span of 15 bases. Germline CDR1 MNHEY, CDR2 SVGAGI. The CDR3 runs to 16 residues. The CDR3 loop reads CASSYDFEWSTDTQYF. CDR3 nucleotides: TGTGCCAGCAGTTACGATTTTGAGTGGTCAACAGATACGCAGTATTTT.

Note on this clone: Other DNA variants within this sample encode the same CDR3. This sequence joins TRBV30 and TRBJ2-2, with 10 bases lining up with TRBD1. With V trimmed by 5 bases and J by 1 base, 1 base remained unmatched. In germline, CDR1 is GTSNPN, CDR2 SVGIG (reference sequence). This CDR3 comprises 14 residues. Here the CDR3 DNA reads TGTGCCTGGCGGACAGGGGGGAACACCGGGGAGCTGTTTTTT. Its translation is CAWRTGGNTGELFF.

The V and J genes are TRBV29-1 and TRBJ1-1; D is unclear. The CDR3 covers 13 residues. Trimming took off 3 bases at V and 4 bases at J, with 12 bases between the two ends. CDR1 is SQVTM, CDR2 ANQGSEA, per germline. The CDR3 DNA sequence: TGCAGCGTTGAGTCGGGTCTGGGCACTGAAGCTTTCTTT. Protein sequence: CSVESGLGTEAFF.

This clone has more than one count but fewer than ten. The rearrangement links TRBV11-3 to TRBJ1-1; the match to TRBD1 covers 11 bases. The length of the CDR3 is 14 residues. V shed 5 bases, J shed 5 bases, and the junction held 4 bases outside the gene matches. The V gene's germline CDR1 is SGHNT and CDR2 YENEEA. CDR3 sequence (DNA): TGTGCCAGCAGCGCCGGACAGGGGGCTACTGAAGCTTTCTTT. The encoded protein is CASSAGQGATEAFF.

This chain connects TRBV28 to TRBJ2-7; D remains ambiguous. Trimming stripped 2 bases from V and 6 bases from J, with 5 bases between. Germline-derived CDR1 and CDR2 are MDHEN and SYDVKM. The CDR3 contains 11 residues. CDR3 sequence: CASSLHSEQYF. In nucleotides, the CDR3 is TGTGCCAGCAGTTTACACAGCGAGCAGTACTTC. Looking up the rest from reference TRBV28 and TRBJ2-7 gives the full variable domain: DVKVTQSSRYLVKRTGEKVFLECVQDMDHENMFWYRQDPGLGLRLIYFSYDVKMKEKGDIPEGYSVSREKKERFSLILESASTNQTSMYLCASSLHSEQYFGPGTRLTVT.

This clone was counted a few times. The chain employs TRBV25-1 and TRBJ1-1, with TRBD1 as a possible D gene (6 bases). Per germline, CDR1 MGHDK and CDR2 SYGVNS. This CDR3 has 15 residues. Deletions cut 7 bases from V and 1 base from J, with 16 bases between. The CDR3 protein is CASKGRGGSNTEAFF. As DNA, the CDR3 is TGTGCCAGCAAGGGCAGGGGCGGCTCGAACACTGAAGCTTTCTTT.